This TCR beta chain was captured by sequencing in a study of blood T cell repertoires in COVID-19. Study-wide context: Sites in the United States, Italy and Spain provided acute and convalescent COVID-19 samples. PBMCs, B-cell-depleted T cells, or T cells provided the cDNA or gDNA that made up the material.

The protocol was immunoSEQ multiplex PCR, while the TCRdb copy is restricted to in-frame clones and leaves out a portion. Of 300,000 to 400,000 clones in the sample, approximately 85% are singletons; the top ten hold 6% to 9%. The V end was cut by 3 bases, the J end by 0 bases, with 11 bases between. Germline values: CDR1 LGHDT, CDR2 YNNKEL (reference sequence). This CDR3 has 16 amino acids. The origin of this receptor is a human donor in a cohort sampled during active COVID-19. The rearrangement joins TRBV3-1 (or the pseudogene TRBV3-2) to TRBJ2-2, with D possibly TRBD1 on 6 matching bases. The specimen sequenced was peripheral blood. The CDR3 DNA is TGTGCCAGCAGCCATCTGGACAGCGCGAACACCGGGGAGCTGTTTTTT. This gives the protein CASSHLDSANTGELFF.